Listed below are T cell receptor beta chains from one sample, sequenced in a study of Tregs in tolerant kidney transplant recipients. The repertoire was sequenced with immunoSEQ multiplex PCR; TCRdb's copy has only in-frame clones and lacks some. The sample lists around 9,700 clones, under 95% occurring once. No antigen has been identified for these receptors. The sample here was Tregs from blood cultured with allogeneic cells, taken before the transplant. The source of these receptors is a human patient who received a combined kidney and bone marrow transplant. Each CDR3 is given with its conserved first and last residue.

j_gene	v_gene	CDR3aa
TRBJ1-4	TRBV27	CASSLLGTNEKLFF
TRBJ2-3	TRBV6-5	CASSYGYGGLDTQYF
TRBJ2-7	TRBV11-2	CASSDLGRTYEQYF
TRBJ2-7	TRBV19	CASSIDGGRYSEQYF
TRBJ2-1	TRBV7-6	CASSLMGLKYPPPNEQFF
TRBJ1-5	TRBV28	CASSLSGHQHF
TRBJ1-4	TRBV18	CASSTGTATNEKLFF
TRBJ1-6	TRBV4-3	CASSQDPDRGSSPLHF
TRBJ1-2	TRBV6-5	CASSYRAGTNGYTF
TRBJ1-1	TRBV28	CASSSWSEAFF
TRBJ2-5	TRBV7-6	CASSSGQLGTPGTQYF
TRBJ1-1	TRBV6-5	CASRFTGITEAFF
TRBJ1-2	TRBV6-6	CASTKGGQGAYGYTF
TRBJ2-5	TRBV7-2	CASSFYPYQETQYF
TRBJ1-2	TRBV27	CASSSNAYYGYTF
TRBJ1-5	TRBV15	CATSNRRADNQPQHF
TRBJ2-1	TRBV10-3	CAISGTGVNEQFF
TRBJ1-6	TRBV2	CASRRYQSPLHF
TRBJ1-6	TRBV18	CASSAGFGNSPLHF
TRBJ2-2	TRBV7-8	CASSFADTGELFF